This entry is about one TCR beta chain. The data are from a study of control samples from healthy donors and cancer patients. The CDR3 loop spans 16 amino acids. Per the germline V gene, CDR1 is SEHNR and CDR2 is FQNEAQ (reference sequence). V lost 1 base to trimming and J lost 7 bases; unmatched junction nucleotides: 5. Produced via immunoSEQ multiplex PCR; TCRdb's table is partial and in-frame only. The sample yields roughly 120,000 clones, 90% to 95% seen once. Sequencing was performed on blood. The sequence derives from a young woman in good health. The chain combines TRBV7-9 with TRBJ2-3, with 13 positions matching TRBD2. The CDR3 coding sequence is TGTGCCAGCAGCTTAGGACTAGCGGGAGGTGTAAATACGCAGTATTTT. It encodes CASSLGLAGGVNTQYF. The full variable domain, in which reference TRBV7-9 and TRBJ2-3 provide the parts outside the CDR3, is DTGVSQNPRHKITKRGQNVTFRCDPISEHNRLYWYRQTLGQGPEFLTYFQNEAQLEKSRLLSDRFSAERPKGSFSTLEIQRTEQGDSAMYLCASSLGLAGGVNTQYFGPGTRLTVL.